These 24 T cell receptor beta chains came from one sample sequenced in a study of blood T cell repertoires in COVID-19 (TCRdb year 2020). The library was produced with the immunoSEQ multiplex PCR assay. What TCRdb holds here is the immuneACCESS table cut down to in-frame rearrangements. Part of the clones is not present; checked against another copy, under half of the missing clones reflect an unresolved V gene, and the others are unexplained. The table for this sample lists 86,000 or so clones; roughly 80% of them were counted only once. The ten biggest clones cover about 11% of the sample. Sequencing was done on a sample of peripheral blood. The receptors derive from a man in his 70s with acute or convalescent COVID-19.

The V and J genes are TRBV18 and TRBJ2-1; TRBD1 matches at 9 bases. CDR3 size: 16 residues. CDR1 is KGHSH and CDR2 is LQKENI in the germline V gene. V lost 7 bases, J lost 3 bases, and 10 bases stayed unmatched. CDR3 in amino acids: CASLDSGTGRYNEQFF. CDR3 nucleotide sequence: TGTGCCAGCTTAGATTCCGGGACAGGGCGCTACAATGAGCAGTTCTTC.

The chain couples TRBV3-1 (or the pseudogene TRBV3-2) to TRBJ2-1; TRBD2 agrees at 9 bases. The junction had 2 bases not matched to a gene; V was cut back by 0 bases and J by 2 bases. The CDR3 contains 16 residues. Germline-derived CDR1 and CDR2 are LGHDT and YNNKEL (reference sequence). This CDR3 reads CASSQDLAGTYNEQFF. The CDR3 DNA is TGTGCCAGCAGCCAAGATCTAGCGGGGACCTACAATGAGCAGTTCTTC.

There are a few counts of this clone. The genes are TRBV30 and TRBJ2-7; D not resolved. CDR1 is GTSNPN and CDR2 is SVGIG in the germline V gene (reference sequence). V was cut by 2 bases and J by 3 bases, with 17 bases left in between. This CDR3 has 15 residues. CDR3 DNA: TGTGCCTGGAGTCCAGGAACACATGCAGTCTACGAGCAGTACTTC. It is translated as CAWSPGTHAVYEQYF.

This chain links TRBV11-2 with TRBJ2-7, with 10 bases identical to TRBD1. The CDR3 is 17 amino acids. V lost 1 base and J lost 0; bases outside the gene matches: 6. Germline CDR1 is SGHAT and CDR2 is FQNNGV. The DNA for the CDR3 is TGTGCCAGCAGCTTAGTTCCCGGGACAGGGGCCTCCTACGAGCAGTACGTC. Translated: CASSLVPGTGASYEQYV.

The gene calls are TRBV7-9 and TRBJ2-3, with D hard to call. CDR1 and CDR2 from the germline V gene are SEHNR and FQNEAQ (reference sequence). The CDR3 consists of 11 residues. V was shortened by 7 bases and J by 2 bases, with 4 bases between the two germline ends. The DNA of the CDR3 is TGTGCCAGCACCCACACAGATACGCAGTATTTT. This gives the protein CASTHTDTQYF.

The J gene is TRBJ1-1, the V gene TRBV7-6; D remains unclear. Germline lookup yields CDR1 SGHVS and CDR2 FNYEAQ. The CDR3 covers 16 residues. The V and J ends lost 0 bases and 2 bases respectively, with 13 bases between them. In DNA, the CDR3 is TGTGCCAGCAGCTTAGCAGGAGCCAGCGAAAACACTGAAGCTTTCTTT. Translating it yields CASSLAGASENTEAFF.

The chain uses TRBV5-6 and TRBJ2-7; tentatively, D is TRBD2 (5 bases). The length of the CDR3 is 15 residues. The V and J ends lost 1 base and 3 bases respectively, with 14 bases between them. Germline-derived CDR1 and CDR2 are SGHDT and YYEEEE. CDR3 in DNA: TGTGCCAGCAGCTTGTACGTGGGAGTGAACTACGAGCAGTACTTC. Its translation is CASSLYVGVNYEQYF.

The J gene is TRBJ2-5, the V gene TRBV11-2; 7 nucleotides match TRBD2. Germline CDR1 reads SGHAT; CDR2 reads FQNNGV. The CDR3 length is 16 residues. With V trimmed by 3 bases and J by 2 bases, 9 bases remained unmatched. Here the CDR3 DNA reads TGTGCCAGCAGCTTCCCTGTGGGGGGGGGACAAGAGACCCAGTACTTC. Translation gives CASSFPVGGGQETQYF.

The CDR3 coding sequence is TGTGCCAGCAGCTTAGATCGGGGCGGGGAGCTGTTTTTT. It codes for CASSLDRGGELFF. V gene TRBV11-2 combines with J gene TRBJ2-2, with D possibly matching TRBD2 (5 bases). Trimming left V 0 bases short and J 7 bases short, with 6 bases between. The CDR3 runs 13 residues. CDR1 SGHAT and CDR2 FQNNGV come from the germline V gene.

The CDR3 region is CASSPDGGAFGYTF. For the CDR3, the DNA is TGTGCCAGCAGCCCGGACGGGGGGGCGTTTGGCTACACCTTC. The chain combines TRBV5-4 with TRBJ1-2; tentatively, D is TRBD1 (6 bases). Trimming stripped 4 bases from V and 7 bases from J, with 17 bases between. This CDR3 contains 14 residues. CDR1 and CDR2 from the germline V gene are SGHNT and YYREEE (reference sequence).

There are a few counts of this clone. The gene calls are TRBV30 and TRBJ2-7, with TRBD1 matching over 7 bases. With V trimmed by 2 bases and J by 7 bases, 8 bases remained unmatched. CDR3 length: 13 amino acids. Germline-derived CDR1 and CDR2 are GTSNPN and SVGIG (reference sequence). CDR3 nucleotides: TGTGCCTGGAGTCCCGACAGGGTCGGGGAGCAGTACTTC. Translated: CAWSPDRVGEQYF.

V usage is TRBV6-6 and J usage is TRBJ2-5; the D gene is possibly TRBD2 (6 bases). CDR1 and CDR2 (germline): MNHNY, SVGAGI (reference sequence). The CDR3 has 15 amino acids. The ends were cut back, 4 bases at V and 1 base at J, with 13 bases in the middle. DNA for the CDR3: TGTGCCAGCAGTTCCACTGCGGGGCCCCAAGAGACCCAGTACTTC. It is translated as CASSSTAGPQETQYF.

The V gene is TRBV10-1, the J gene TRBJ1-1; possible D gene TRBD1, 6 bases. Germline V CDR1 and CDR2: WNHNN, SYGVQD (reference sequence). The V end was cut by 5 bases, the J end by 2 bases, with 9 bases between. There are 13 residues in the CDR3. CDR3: CASSTGKNTEAFF. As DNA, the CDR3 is TGCGCCAGCAGTACAGGGAAAAACACTGAAGCTTTCTTT.

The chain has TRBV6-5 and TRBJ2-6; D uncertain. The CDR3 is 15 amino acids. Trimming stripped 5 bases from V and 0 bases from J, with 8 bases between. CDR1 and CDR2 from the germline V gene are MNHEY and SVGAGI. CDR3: CASSPLNSGANVLTF. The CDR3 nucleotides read TGTGCCAGCAGTCCCCTAAACTCTGGGGCCAACGTCCTGACTTTC.

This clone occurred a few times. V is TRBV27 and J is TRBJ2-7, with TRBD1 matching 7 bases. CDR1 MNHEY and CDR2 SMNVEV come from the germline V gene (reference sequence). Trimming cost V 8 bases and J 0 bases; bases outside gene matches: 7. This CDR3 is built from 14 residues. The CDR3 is CASSRDSSSYEQYF. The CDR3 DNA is TGTGCCAGCTCCCGGGACAGCAGCTCCTACGAGCAGTACTTC.

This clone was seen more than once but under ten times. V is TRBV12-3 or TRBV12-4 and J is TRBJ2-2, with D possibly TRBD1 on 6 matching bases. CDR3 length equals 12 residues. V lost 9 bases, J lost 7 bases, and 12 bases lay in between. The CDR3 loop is CASREGVGELFF. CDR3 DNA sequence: TGTGCCAGTCGAGAGGGGGTCGGGGAGCTGTTTTTT.

The CDR3 sequence: CASSTLGQEGGYTF. The CDR3 region has the DNA TGCGCCAGCAGCACCTTAGGACAGGAGGGTGGCTACACCTTC. The chain combines TRBV5-1 with TRBJ1-2; 7 positions agree with TRBD1. V trimming: 4 bases; J trimming: 7 bases; junction bases outside the gene matches: 10. The CDR3 sequence is 14 residues long. Germline V gene data show CDR1 as SGHRS and CDR2 as YFSETQ. The entire variable domain, with the rest obtained from reference TRBV5-1 and TRBJ1-2, is as follows: KAGVTQTPRYLIKTRGQQVTLSCSPISGHRSVSWYQQTPGQGLQFLFEYFSETQRNKGNFPGRFSGRQFSNSRSEMNVSTLELGDSALYLCASSTLGQEGGYTFGSGTRLTVV.

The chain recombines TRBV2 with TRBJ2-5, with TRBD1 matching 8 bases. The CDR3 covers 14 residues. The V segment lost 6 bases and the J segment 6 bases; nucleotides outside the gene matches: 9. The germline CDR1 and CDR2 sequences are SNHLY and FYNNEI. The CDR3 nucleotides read TGTGCCAGCAGCTCTGGACAGGGCGCGAAGACCCAGTACTTC. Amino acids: CASSSGQGAKTQYF.

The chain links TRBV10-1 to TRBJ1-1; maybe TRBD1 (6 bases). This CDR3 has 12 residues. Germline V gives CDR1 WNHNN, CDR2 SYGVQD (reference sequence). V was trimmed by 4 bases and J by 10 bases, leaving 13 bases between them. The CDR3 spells CASSGPPDRAFF. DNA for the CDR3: TGCGCCAGCAGTGGACCCCCGGACAGAGCTTTCTTT.

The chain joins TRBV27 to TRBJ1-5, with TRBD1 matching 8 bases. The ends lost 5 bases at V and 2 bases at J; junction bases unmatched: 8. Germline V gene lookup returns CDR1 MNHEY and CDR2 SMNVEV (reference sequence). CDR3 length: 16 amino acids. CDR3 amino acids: CASSSRDRSGNQPQHF. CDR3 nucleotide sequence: TGTGCCAGCAGTAGCCGGGACAGGTCAGGCAATCAGCCCCAGCATTTT.

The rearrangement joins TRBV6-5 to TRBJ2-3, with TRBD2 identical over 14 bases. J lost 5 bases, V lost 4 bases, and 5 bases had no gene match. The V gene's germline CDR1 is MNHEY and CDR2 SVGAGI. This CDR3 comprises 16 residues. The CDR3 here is CASSWGLAGAGDTQYF. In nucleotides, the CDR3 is TGTGCCAGCAGTTGGGGACTAGCGGGGGCGGGAGATACGCAGTATTTT.

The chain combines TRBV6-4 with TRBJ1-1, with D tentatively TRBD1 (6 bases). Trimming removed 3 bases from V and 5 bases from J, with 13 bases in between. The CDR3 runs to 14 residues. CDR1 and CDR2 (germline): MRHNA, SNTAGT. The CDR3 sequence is CASSEKGGVTEAFF. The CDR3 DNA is TGTGCCAGCAGTGAAAAAGGGGGGGTGACTGAAGCTTTCTTT.

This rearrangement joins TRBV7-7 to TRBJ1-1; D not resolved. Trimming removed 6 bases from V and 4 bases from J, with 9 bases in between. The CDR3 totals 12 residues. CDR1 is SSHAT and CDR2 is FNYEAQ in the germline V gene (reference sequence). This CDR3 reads CASSRVSTEAFF. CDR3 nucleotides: TGTGCCAGCAGTCGGGTGAGCACTGAAGCTTTCTTT.

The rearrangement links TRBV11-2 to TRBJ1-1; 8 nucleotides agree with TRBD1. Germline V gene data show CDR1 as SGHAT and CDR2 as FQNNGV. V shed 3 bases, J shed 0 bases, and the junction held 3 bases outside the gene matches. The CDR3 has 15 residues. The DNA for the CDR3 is TGTGCCAGCAGCTTTTCGGGACAGGTGAACACTGAAGCTTTCTTT. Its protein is CASSFSGQVNTEAFF.